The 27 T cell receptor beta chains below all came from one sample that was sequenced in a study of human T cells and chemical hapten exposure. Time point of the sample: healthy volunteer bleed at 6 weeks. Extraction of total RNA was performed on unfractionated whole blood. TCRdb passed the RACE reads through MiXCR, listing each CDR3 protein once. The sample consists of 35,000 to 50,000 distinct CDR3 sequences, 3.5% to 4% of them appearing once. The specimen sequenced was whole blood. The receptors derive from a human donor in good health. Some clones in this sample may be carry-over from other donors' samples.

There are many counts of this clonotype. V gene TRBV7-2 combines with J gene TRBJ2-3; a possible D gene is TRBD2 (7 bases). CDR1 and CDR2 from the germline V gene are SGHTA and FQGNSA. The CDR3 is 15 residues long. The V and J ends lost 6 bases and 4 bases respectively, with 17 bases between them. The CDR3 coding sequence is TGTGCCAGCAGTGTAGACGGGGGGCCGGCAGATACGCAGTATTTT. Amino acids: CASSVDGGPADTQYF.

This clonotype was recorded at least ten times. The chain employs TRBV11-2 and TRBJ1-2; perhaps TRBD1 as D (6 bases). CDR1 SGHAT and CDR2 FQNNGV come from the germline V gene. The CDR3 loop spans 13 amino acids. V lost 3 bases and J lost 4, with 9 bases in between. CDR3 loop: CASSFQGSYGYTF. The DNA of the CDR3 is TGTGCCAGCAGCTTTCAGGGGAGCTATGGCTACACCTTC.

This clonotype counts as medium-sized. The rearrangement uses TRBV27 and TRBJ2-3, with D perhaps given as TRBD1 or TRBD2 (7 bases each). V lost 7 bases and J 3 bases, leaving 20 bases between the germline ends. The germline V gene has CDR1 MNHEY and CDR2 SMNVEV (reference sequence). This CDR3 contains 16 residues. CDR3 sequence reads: CASTSGTALWTDTQYF. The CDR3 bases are TGTGCCAGCACCAGCGGGACAGCCCTTTGGACAGATACGCAGTATTTT.

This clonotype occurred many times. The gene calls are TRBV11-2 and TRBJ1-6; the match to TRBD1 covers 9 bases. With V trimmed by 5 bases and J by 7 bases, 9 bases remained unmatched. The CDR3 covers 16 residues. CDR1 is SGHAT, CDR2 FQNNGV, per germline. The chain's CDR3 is CASSRPGQGRNSPLHF. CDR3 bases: TGTGCCAGCAGCCGCCCGGGACAGGGCCGAAATTCACCCCTCCACTTT.

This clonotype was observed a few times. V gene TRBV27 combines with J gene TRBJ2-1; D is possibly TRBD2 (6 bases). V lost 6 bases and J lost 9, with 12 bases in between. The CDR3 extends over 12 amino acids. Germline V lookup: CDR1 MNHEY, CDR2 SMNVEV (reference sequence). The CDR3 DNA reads TGTGCCAGCAGGGACTATAGCGGTGAGCAGTTCTTC. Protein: CASRDYSGEQFF.

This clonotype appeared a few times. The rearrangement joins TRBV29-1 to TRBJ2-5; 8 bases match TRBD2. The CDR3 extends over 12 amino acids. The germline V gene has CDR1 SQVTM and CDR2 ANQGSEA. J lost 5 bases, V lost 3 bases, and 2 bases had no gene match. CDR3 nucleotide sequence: TGCAGCGTTGAGGGACTAGAGGAGACCCAGTACTTC. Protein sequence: CSVEGLEETQYF.

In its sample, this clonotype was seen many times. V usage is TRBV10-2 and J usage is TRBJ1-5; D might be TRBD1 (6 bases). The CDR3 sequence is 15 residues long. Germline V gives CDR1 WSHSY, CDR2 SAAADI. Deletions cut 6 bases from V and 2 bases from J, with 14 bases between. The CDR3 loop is CASRAAGGRNQPQHF. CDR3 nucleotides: TGCGCCAGCAGGGCGGCCGGGGGCCGCAATCAGCCCCAGCATTTT.

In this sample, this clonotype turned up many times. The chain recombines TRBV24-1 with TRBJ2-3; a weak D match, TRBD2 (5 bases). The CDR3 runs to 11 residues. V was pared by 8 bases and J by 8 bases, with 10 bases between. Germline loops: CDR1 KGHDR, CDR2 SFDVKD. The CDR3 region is CATTSRGTQYF. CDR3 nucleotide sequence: TGTGCCACCACGTCACGGGGTACGCAGTATTTT.

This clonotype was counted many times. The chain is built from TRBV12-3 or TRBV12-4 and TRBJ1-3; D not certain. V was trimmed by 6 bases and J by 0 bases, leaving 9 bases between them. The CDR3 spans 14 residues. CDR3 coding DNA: TGTGCCAGCAGCTCCCACCCCTCTGGAAACACCATATATTTT. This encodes CASSSHPSGNTIYF.

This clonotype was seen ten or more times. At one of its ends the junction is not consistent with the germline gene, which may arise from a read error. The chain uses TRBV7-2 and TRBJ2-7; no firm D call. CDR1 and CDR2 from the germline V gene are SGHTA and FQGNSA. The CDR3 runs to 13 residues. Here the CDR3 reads CASSFTPSSEQYF. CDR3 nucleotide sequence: TGTGCCAGCAGCTTCACCCCCTCCTCCGAGCAGTACTTC.

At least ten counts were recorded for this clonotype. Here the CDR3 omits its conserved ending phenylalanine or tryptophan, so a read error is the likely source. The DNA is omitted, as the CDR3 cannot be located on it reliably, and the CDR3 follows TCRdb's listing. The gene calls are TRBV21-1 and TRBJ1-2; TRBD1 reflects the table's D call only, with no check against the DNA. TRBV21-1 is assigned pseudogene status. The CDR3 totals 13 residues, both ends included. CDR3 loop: CASSKETGFLSGI.

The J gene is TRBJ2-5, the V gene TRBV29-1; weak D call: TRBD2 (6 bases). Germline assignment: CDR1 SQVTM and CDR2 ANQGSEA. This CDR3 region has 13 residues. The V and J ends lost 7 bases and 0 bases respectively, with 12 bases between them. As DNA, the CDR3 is TGCAGCGCCGGGGGACGGTACCAAGAGACCCAGTACTTC. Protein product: CSAGGRYQETQYF.

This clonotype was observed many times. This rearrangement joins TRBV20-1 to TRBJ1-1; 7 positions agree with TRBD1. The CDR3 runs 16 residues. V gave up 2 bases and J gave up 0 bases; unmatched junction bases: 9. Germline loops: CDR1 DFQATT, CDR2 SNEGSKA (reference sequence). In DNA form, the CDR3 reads TGCAGTGCTAGACCAACCGGGACAGTGTTGAACACTGAAGCTTTCTTT. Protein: CSARPTGTVLNTEAFF.

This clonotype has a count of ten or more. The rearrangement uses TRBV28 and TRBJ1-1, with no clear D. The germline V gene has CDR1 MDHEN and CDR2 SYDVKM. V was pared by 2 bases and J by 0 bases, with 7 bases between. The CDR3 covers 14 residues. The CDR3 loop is CASSLTRLNTEAFF. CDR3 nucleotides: TGTGCCAGCAGTTTAACTCGACTGAACACTGAAGCTTTCTTT.

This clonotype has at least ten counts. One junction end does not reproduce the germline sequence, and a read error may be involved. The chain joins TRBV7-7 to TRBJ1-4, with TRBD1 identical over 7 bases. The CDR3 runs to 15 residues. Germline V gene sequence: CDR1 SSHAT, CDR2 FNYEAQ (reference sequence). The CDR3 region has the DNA TGTGCTAGCAGCTCCGGGACAGCCGGCGGTGAAAAACTGTTTTTT. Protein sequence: CASSSGTAGGEKLFF.

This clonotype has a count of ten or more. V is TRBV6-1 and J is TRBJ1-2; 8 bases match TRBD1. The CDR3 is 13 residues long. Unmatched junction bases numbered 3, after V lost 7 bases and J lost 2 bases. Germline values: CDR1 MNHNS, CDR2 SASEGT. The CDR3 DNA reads TGTGCCAGCAATAGACAGGGGAACTATGGCTACACCTTC. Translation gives CASNRQGNYGYTF.

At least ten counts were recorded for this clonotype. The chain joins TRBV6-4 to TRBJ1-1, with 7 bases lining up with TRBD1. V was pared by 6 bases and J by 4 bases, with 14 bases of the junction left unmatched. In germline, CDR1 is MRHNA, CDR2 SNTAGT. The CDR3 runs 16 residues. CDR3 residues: CASRRGGTNDITEAFF. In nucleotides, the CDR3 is TGTGCCAGCAGGCGAGGGGGCACGAATGATATCACTGAAGCTTTCTTT.

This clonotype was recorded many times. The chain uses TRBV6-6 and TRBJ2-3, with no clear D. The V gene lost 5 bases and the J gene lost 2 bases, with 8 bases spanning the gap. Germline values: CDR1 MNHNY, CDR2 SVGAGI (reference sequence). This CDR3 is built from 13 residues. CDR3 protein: CASSDRITDTQYF. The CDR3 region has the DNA TGTGCCAGCAGTGATAGGATCACAGATACGCAGTATTTT.

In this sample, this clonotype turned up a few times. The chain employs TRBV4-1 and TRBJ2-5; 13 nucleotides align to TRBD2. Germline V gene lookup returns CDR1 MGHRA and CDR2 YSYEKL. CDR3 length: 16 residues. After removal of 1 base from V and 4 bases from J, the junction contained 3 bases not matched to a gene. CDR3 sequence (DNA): TGCGCCAGCAGCCAAGTGGGACTAGCGGGACCAGAGACCCAGTACTTC. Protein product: CASSQVGLAGPETQYF.

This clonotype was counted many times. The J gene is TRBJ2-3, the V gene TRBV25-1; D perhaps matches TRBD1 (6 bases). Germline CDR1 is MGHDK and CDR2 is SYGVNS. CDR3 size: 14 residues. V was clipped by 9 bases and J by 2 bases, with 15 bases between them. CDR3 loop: CARNDRRHTDTQYF. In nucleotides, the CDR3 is TGTGCCAGGAATGACAGGAGACACACAGATACGCAGTATTTT.

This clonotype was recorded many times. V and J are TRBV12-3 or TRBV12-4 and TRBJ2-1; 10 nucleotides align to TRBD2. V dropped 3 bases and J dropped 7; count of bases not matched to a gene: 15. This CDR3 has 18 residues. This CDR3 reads CASSFLWTGLAGVNEQFF. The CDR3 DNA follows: TGTGCCAGCAGTTTCCTATGGACGGGGCTAGCGGGGGTAAATGAGCAGTTCTTC.

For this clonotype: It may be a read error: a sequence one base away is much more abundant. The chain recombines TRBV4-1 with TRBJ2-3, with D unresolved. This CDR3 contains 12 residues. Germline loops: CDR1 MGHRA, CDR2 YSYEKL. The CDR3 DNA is TGCGCCGGCAGCCAAGATGCGTCATCGCAGTATTTT. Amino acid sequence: CAGSQDASSQYF.

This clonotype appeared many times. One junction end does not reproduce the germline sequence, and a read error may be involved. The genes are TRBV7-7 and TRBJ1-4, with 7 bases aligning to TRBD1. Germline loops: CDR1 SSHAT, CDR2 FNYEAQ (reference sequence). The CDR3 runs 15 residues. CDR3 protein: CASSSGTAGGGKLFF. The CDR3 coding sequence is TGTGCTAGCAGCTCCGGGACAGCCGGCGGTGGAAAACTGTTTTTT.

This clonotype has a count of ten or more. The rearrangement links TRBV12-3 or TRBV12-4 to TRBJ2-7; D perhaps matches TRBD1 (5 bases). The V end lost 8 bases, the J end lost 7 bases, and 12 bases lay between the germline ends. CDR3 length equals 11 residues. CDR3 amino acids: CASGRDDEQYF. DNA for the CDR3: TGTGCCAGCGGCAGGGATGATGAGCAGTACTTC.

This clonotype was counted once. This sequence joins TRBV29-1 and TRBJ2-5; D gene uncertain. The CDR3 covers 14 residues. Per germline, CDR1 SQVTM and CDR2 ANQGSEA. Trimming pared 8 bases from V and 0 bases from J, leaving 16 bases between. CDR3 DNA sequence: TGCAGCACAACCTTCGTAGTTAACCAAGAGACCCAGTACTTC. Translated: CSTTFVVNQETQYF.

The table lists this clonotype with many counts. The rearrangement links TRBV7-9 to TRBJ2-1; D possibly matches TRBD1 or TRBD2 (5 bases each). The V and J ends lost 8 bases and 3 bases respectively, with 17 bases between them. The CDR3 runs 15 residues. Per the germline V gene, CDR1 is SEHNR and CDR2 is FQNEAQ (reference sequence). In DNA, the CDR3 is TGTGCCAGCGGCCCCTGGGTGGGGGACTACAATGAGCAGTTCTTC. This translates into CASGPWVGDYNEQFF.

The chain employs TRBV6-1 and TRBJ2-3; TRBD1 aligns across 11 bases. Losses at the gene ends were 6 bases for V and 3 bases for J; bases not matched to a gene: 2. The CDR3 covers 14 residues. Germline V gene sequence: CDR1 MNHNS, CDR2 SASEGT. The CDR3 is CASRDRGRTDTQYF. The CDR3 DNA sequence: TGTGCCAGCAGGGACAGGGGGCGGACAGATACGCAGTATTTT.